The present entry profiles one T cell receptor beta chain with its context. The entry originates in a study of blood T cell repertoires in COVID-19. Overall study: The analysed material was cDNA or gDNA that came from T cells, B-cell-depleted T cells, or PBMCs.

Original processing notes: Estimation of nucleated cell counts relied on the amplification of reference gene primers. Data came from immunoSEQ multiplex PCR; TCRdb stores just in-frame clones and leaves some out. V and J calls and clone size are given by that table; D and trimming were obtained from the DNA. Of 55,000 to 75,000 clones detected, around 77% appear once; the ten largest clones hold 20% to 25%. V lost 4 bases, J lost 9 bases, and 6 bases stayed unmatched. This CDR3 is 15 amino acids long. Per the germline V gene, CDR1 is SEHNR and CDR2 is FQNEAQ (reference sequence). The sequenced sample was peripheral blood. The V gene is TRBV7-9, the J gene TRBJ2-1, with 13 bases aligning to TRBD2. This sequence originates from an elderly man with active or convalescent COVID-19. The CDR3 loop reads CASSSGLAGVLEQFF. CDR3 coding DNA: TGTGCCAGCAGCTCCGGACTAGCGGGAGTTCTTGAGCAGTTCTTC.